Listed below are T cell receptor beta chains from one sample, sequenced in a study of control samples from healthy donors and cancer patients. Using immunoSEQ multiplex PCR, the repertoire was profiled, and TCRdb retains in-frame clones only, with some absent. The sample records fewer than 100,000 clones, 88% being singletons. The sample consisted of blood. The receptor set was obtained from a woman in her forties or fifties in good health. CDR3s include the opening cysteine and the closing phenylalanine or tryptophan. D genes are given only for firm matches. Clone size is stated in some rows and not others, as once, few, many or a class when expanded.

abundance	j_gene	d_gene	v_gene	CDR3aa	CDR3nt
-	TRBJ1-1	-	TRBV11-2	CASSLGQLEVEAFF	TGTGCCAGCAGCTTAGGGCAGCTGGAAGTAGAAGCTTTCTTT
-	TRBJ2-7	TRBD1	TRBV28	CASRTGGGYEQYF	TGTGCCAGCAGGACAGGGGGCGGATACGAGCAGTACTTC
-	TRBJ1-3	-	TRBV12-3/TRBV12-4	CASSYSGNTIYF	TGTGCCAGCAGTTACTCTGGAAACACCATATATTTT
-	TRBJ2-7	TRBD1	TRBV2	CASNSGTGVKEQYF	TGTGCCAGCAACTCCGGGACAGGGGTGAAGGAGCAGTACTTC
-	TRBJ1-5	TRBD1	TRBV30	CAWSVRQGGNQPQHF	TGTGCCTGGAGTGTACGTCAGGGGGGCAATCAGCCCCAGCATTTT
-	TRBJ1-5	-	TRBV18	CASSRQGSSNQPQHF	TGTGCCAGCTCCCGGCAGGGGAGTAGCAATCAGCCCCAGCATTTT
few	TRBJ2-7	-	TRBV6-6	CASSAPGSSYEQYF	TGTGCCAGCAGCGCTCCAGGAAGCTCCTACGAGCAGTACTTC
once	TRBJ1-6	TRBD1	TRBV4-1	CASSQDPGGLSPLHF	TGCGCCAGCAGCCAAGATCCAGGGGGCCTTTCACCCCTCCACTTT
few	TRBJ1-3	TRBD1	TRBV5-6	CASSWTGTVFDWAGNTIYF	TGTGCCAGCAGCTGGACCGGGACAGTATTCGACTGGGCTGGAAACACCATATATTTT
few	TRBJ2-1	-	TRBV9	CASSVGSSGVTFRGGHREQFF	TGTGCCAGCAGCGTAGGATCAAGCGGGGTCACTTTTCGCGGGGGCCACAGGGAGCAGTTCTTC
few	TRBJ2-7	TRBD2	TRBV7-9	CASGTRLSYEQYF	TGTGCCTCCGGGACTAGGCTTTCCTACGAGCAGTACTTC
-	TRBJ1-4	-	TRBV4-1	CASSQPGGRSYNEKLFF	TGCGCCAGCAGCCAACCCGGAGGCAGATCCTATAATGAAAAACTGTTTTTT
-	TRBJ1-2	-	TRBV30	CAWSRGNYGYTF	TGTGCCTGGAGTCGGGGGAACTATGGCTACACCTTC
-	TRBJ1-1	TRBD1	TRBV6-6	CAVWDRENTEAFF	TGTGCCGTTTGGGACAGGGAGAACACTGAAGCTTTCTTT
-	TRBJ1-3	TRBD1	TRBV18	CASSLSGTGRNTIYF	TGTGCCAGCTCACTTTCCGGGACAGGAAGAAACACCATATATTTT
-	TRBJ1-3	-	TRBV10-3	CASRENTIYF	TGTGCCTCCAGGGAAAACACCATATATTTT
-	TRBJ2-1	TRBD1	TRBV11-2	CASSLTGGHTYNEQFF	TGTGCCAGCAGCTTGACAGGGGGACACACTTACAATGAGCAGTTCTTC
-	TRBJ2-3	-	TRBV3-1/TRBV3-2	CASGTAGYTDTQYF	TGTGCCAGCGGAACGGCGGGCTACACAGATACGCAGTATTTT
-	TRBJ2-2	-	TRBV13	CASSLGLGGSTGELFF	TGTGCCAGCAGCTTAGGCCTCGGTGGGAGCACCGGGGAGCTGTTTTTT
-	TRBJ2-1	-	TRBV20-1	CSAERVNEQFF	TGCAGTGCGGAGAGGGTAAATGAGCAGTTCTTC
-	TRBJ1-2	-	TRBV2	CASSESGIPYGYTF	TGTGCCAGCAGTGAGAGCGGGATTCCTTATGGCTACACCTTC
-	TRBJ1-2	-	TRBV10-2	CASSEFRVWGYTF	TGCGCCAGCAGCGAGTTTAGGGTATGGGGCTACACCTTC
once	TRBJ1-2	TRBD1	TRBV10-2	CASRGQGGYTF	TGCGCCAGCAGGGGACAGGGAGGCTACACCTTC
-	TRBJ1-6	-	TRBV6-1	CASSEDNNSPLHF	TGTGCCAGCAGTGAAGACAATAATTCACCCCTCCACTTT
once	TRBJ1-1	-	TRBV12-3/TRBV12-4	CASSPGHASEAFF	TGTGCCAGCAGCCCGGGACATGCTTCGGAAGCTTTCTTT
-	TRBJ2-3	-	TRBV4-1	CASSHGTGSTDTQYF	TGCGCCAGCAGCCACGGGACCGGGAGTACAGATACGCAGTATTTT
-	TRBJ2-7	-	TRBV2	CASISAARPYEQYF	TGTGCCAGCATCTCCGCCGCGCGCCCCTACGAGCAGTACTTC
once	TRBJ1-2	TRBD1	TRBV3-1/TRBV3-2	CASSYWDSSNYGYTF	TGTGCCAGCAGCTATTGGGACAGTTCTAACTATGGCTACACCTTC
-	TRBJ1-2	-	TRBV19	CASAGGSTGYTF	TGTGCCAGCGCCGGGGGGTCGACCGGCTACACCTTC
-	TRBJ1-3	-	TRBV21-1	CASGTPPNTIYF	TGTGCCAGCGGGACACCACCCAACACCATATATTTT
-	TRBJ2-1	-	TRBV2	CASREKRTSRGGNEQFF	TGTGCCAGCAGGGAAAAAAGGACTAGCAGGGGGGGCAATGAGCAGTTCTTC
-	TRBJ2-5	-	TRBV5-4	CASSHYEKETQYF	TGTGCCAGCAGCCACTATGAGAAAGAGACCCAGTACTTC
-	TRBJ2-7	-	TRBV24-1	CATSENDDRISYEQYF	TGTGCCACCAGTGAGAATGACGACAGGATCTCCTACGAGCAGTACTTC
-	TRBJ2-3	-	TRBV10-3	CAISESFPSTDTQYF	TGTGCCATCAGTGAGTCGTTCCCAAGCACAGATACGCAGTATTTT
-	TRBJ1-1	TRBD1	TRBV6-5	CASSLTGTTEAFF	TGTGCCAGCAGCCTGACAGGGACCACTGAAGCTTTCTTT
few	TRBJ1-1	TRBD1	TRBV5-1	CASSPGTGANTEAFF	TGCGCCAGCAGCCCTGGAACAGGGGCGAACACTGAAGCTTTCTTT
-	TRBJ2-2	TRBD2	TRBV9	CASSVYGGAATGELFF	TGTGCCAGCAGCGTATACGGGGGGGCGGCGACCGGGGAGCTGTTTTTT
-	TRBJ1-2	-	TRBV18	CASSLSGTQNYGYTF	TGTGCCAGCTCACTCTCCGGGACCCAGAACTATGGCTACACCTTC
-	TRBJ2-3	-	TRBV30	CAWQTGTSITDTQYF	TGTGCCTGGCAGACCGGGACTTCGATCACAGATACGCAGTATTTT
-	TRBJ1-1	TRBD1	TRBV13	CASDLQGARGTEAFF	TGTGCCAGCGACTTACAGGGGGCGCGGGGCACTGAAGCTTTCTTT
once	TRBJ1-2	TRBD1	TRBV7-2	CANRGRFPPYGYTF	TGTGCCAACAGGGGGCGCTTCCCCCCCTATGGCTACACCTTC
-	TRBJ1-1	-	TRBV19	CASEGWNTEAFF	TGTGCCAGCGAGGGGTGGAACACTGAAGCTTTCTTT
-	TRBJ2-3	-	TRBV11-2	CASSTTDSFTDTQYF	TGTGCCAGCAGCACCACCGACAGTTTCACAGATACGCAGTATTTT
-	TRBJ1-2	-	TRBV10-3	CAISDGDQGNGYTF	TGTGCCATCAGTGACGGGGATCAAGGGAATGGCTACACCTTC
-	TRBJ2-2	TRBD1	TRBV6-1	CASSDWTGPPNTGELFF	TGTGCCAGCAGTGACTGGACAGGACCACCGAACACCGGGGAGCTGTTTTTT
-	TRBJ2-4	-	TRBV19	CASRSRPSVNIQYF	TGTGCCAGTAGAAGCCGGCCCAGCGTAAACATTCAGTACTTC
once	TRBJ2-1	-	TRBV5-1	CASSFTTAYNEQFF	TGCGCCAGCAGCTTTACAACAGCCTACAATGAGCAGTTCTTC
-	TRBJ2-3	-	TRBV9	CASSVAQTPSTDTQYF	TGTGCCAGCAGCGTAGCTCAGACCCCTAGCACAGATACGCAGTATTTT
-	TRBJ1-1	-	TRBV18	CASSAGSGNTEAFF	TGTGCCAGCTCAGCAGGGTCCGGGAACACTGAAGCTTTCTTT
-	TRBJ2-2	TRBD2	TRBV2	CASSLAGVNTGELFF	TGTGCCAGCAGTCTAGCGGGGGTGAACACCGGGGAGCTGTTTTTT
-	TRBJ2-7	-	TRBV6-6	CASTTRAYEQYF	TGTGCCAGCACCACCCGGGCTTACGAGCAGTACTTC
-	TRBJ2-3	TRBD2	TRBV11-2	CASSLEGGSTSTDTQYF	TGTGCCAGCAGCTTAGAGGGGGGGTCTACTAGCACAGATACGCAGTATTTT
few	TRBJ1-4	-	TRBV27	CASSYWKGEKLFF	TGTGCCAGCAGTTATTGGAAGGGTGAAAAACTGTTTTTT
-	TRBJ1-1	TRBD1	TRBV7-2	CASSRQGNTEAFF	TGTGCCAGCAGCCGACAGGGCAACACTGAAGCTTTCTTT
-	TRBJ2-7	-	TRBV6-5	CASSPWGFRAYEQYF	TGTGCCAGCAGTCCCTGGGGCTTCAGGGCCTACGAGCAGTACTTC
-	TRBJ2-1	-	TRBV11-3	CASSSSGTLSNEQFF	TGTGCCAGCAGCTCGTCCGGGACGCTGAGCAATGAGCAGTTCTTC
few	TRBJ2-7	TRBD2	TRBV5-1	CASSYTSGDYEQYF	TGCGCCAGCAGCTATACTAGCGGGGACTACGAGCAGTACTTC
-	TRBJ2-2	TRBD1	TRBV10-2	CAGRETGGTGELFF	TGCGCCGGCCGTGAGACAGGGGGAACCGGGGAGCTGTTTTTT
-	TRBJ2-7	TRBD1	TRBV5-4	CASSTRQGASYEQYF	TGTGCCAGCAGCACTCGACAGGGGGCCAGCTACGAGCAGTACTTC